This TCR beta chain came from a study of PD-L1 blockade in urothelial cancer (dated by TCRdb to between 2016 and 2019). Regarding the research as a whole: Therapy was started around 2014 for all patients, and atezolizumab 1,200 mg was administered intravenously every 3 weeks. Whole exome sequencing and RNA sequencing of pretreatment tumors were performed alongside TCR sequencing in the same patients. Durable clinical benefit was achieved by nine patients and was not achieved by 20 patients. Blood samples gave a median of about 140,000 T cells and tens of thousands of unique TCRs, with a median clonality of 0.080. Durable clinical benefit was defined as progression-free survival longer than 6 months, and TCR features were also tested against progression-free and overall survival. About 90% of the 29 patients were identified as males with urothelial cancer of bladder origin, and a prior smoking history was reported by 18 of 29 patients. Pretreatment tumor samples, along with matched peripheral blood collected serially before and after atezolizumab treatment, underwent TCR sequencing. Patients had an ECOG performance status of 0 or 1 and had received between 0 and 3 prior chemotherapy regimens. An exploratory multi-omic analysis was conducted of the somatic, immune and clinical correlates of response to PD-L1 blockade with atezolizumab in urothelial cancer. Approximately 29 patients had pretreatment blood TCR-seq, about 25 had at least one posttreatment blood collection, and about 25 had tumor TCR-seq. Blood samples were analyzed at two time points: 3 weeks after treatment start (second dose) and 6 weeks after treatment start. Results and caveats for the whole study, not just this receptor: Patients with durable benefit showed greater expansion of tumor-associated TCR clones in peripheral blood 3 weeks after starting treatment (n ≈ 20, p = 0.022). Improved progression-free and overall survival was found to be associated with pretreatment peripheral blood TCR clonality below the median. Because of the small sample size (n ≈ 31) and the many exploratory analyses performed, the results are intended to be regarded as hypothesis-generating.

About this clone itself: The clone's antigen remains unknown. Base qualities are not provided; no much larger clone lies one nucleotide away.

Each PCR received spiked-in synthetic TCR analog templates so that absolute template abundance could be estimated from read counts. Using the immunoSEQ assay, TCRbeta CDR3 regions were amplified from genomic DNA with bias-controlled V and J gene primers. Sequencing of rearranged TCRbeta segments was performed at approximately 20X coverage. The published analysis was carried out like this. Sequencing errors were corrected by clustering and CDR3s were annotated against IMGT to assign V, D and J genes. Downstream analyses used only productive TCRbeta rearrangements, leaving out any out-of-frame or stop-codon sequences. Clonality was computed as one minus Shannon entropy normalized by the log of the number of unique productive sequences. Clones differing between time points or between blood and tumor were identified by Fisher's exact test with Benjamini-Hochberg correction at adjusted p below 0.01. As stored in TCRdb, this immuneACCESS dataset retains in-frame rearrangements with V and J assigned. A fraction of the clones does not appear; measured against another copy, unresolved V genes explain less than half of the discrepancy, and the remainder lacks a known reason. The V and J calls and the clone size are those of that table, but D and trimming were determined from the DNA. The sample yields about 76,000 clones; around 80% were counted once. The ten largest clonotypes hold 4% to 6% of the sample.

Trimming leaves V shorter by 3 bases and J shorter by 5 bases, with the junction holding 8 bases beyond the gene matches. The CDR3 runs 16 amino acids, cysteine and phenylalanine included. The CDR3 DNA has 48 bases and is translated from base 1. Based on the germline V gene, the CDR1 and CDR2 sequences are SNHLY and FYNNEI. A total of 25 to 35 patients with locally advanced or metastatic urothelial carcinoma, treated at Memorial Sloan Kettering on a trial protocol, made up the cohort. Peripheral blood mononuclear cells were collected from each patient pretreatment and during treatment, giving between 1 and 8 total time points per patient. The Qiagen DNeasy Blood extraction kit was used to purify genomic DNA from total PBMCs and tumor samples. PBMCs were collected pretreatment and during treatment, and were isolated and stored as previously described.

The sample was PBMCs, taken around atezolizumab (anti-PD-L1) treatment. The TCR comes from a man in his 70s with urothelial cancer. Recombination joined TRBV2 with TRBJ2-3; a stretch of 10 junction bases matches TRBD2. Read as DNA, the sequence is TGTGCCAGCAGTGATAGGCTAGCGGGAGTCGGAGATACGCAGTATTTT. Translated, this is CASSDRLAGVGDTQYF.